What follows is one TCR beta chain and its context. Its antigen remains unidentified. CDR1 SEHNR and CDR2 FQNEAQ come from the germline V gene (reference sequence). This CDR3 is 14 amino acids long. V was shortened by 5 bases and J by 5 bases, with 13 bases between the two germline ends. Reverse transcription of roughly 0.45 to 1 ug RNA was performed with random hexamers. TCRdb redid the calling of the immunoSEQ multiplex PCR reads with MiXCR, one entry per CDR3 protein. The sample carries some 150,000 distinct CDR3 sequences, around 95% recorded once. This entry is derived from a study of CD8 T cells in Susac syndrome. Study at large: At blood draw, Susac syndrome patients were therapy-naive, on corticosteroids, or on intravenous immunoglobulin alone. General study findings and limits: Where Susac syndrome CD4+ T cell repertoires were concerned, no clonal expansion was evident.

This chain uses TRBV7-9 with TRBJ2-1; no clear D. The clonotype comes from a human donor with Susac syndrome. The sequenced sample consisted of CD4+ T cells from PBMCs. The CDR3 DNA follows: TGTGCCAGCAGCCTCCCCCCCACCAACAATGAGCAGTTCTTC. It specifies CASSLPPTNNEQFF.